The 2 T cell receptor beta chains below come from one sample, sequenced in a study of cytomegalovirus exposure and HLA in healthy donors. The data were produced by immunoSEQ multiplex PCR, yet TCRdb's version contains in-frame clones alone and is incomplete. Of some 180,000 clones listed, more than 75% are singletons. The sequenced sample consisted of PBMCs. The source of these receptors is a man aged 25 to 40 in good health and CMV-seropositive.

The CDR3 coding sequence is TGCGCCAGCAGCCACAACCCGGGACTAGCGGTGACAGATACGCAGTATTTT. It translates to CASSHNPGLAVTDTQYF. The V gene is TRBV4-1, the J gene TRBJ2-3, with 11 bases matching TRBD2. CDR3 length: 17 amino acids. Losses at the gene ends were 3 bases for V and 3 bases for J; bases not matched to a gene: 8. CDR1 is MGHRA and CDR2 is YSYEKL in the germline V gene.

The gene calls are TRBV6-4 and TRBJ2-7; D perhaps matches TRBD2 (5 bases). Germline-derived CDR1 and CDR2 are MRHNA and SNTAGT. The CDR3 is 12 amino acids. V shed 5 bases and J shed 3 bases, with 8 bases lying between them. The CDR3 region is CASSCGGYEQYF. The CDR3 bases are TGTGCCAGCAGTTGCGGAGGCTACGAGCAGTACTTC.